This T cell receptor beta chain was recovered during a study of technical replicates of blood from a few donors. The CDR3 has 17 amino acids. Germline values: CDR1 MNHEY, CDR2 SMNVEV (reference sequence). With V trimmed by 6 bases and J by 2 bases, 9 bases remained unmatched. Generated by immunoSEQ multiplex PCR, the TCRdb table keeps only in-frame clones and is missing some. The sample lists roughly 87,000 clones; just under 95% were seen once. The source material was T cells isolated from PBMCs. The J gene is TRBJ2-5, the V gene TRBV27, with TRBD2 matching over 13 bases. The sequence derives from a human donor in good health. The CDR3 protein is CASRPTETSGGQETQYF. As DNA, the CDR3 is TGTGCCAGCAGGCCAACCGAGACTAGCGGGGGGCAAGAGACCCAGTACTTC.